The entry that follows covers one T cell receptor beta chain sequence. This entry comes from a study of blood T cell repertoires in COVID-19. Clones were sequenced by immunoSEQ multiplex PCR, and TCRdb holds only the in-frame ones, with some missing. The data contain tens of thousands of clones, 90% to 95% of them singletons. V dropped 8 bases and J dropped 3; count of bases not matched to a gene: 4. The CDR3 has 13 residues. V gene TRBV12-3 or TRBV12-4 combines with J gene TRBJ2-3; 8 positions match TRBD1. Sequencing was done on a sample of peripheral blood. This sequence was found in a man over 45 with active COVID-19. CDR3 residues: CASGQGMTDTQYF. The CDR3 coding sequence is TGTGCCAGCGGACAGGGCATGACAGATACGCAGTATTTT.